Following are 13 T cell receptor beta chains from one sample sequenced in a study of cytomegalovirus exposure and HLA in healthy donors. PCR involved 60 Vbeta and 13 Jbeta primers. Only in-frame clones appear in the TCRdb table, and some are missing; sequencing was by immunoSEQ multiplex PCR. Here the sample spans some 130,000 clones, roughly four fifths being singletons. Sample: PBMCs. These receptors originate from a female donor in good health and CMV-seropositive.

The chain joins TRBV27 to TRBJ2-1, with TRBD2 identical over 8 bases. With 3 bases clipped from V and 5 bases from J, the junction kept 3 bases outside the gene matches. The CDR3 loop spans 14 amino acids. Germline V gives CDR1 MNHEY, CDR2 SMNVEV (reference sequence). The CDR3 bases are TGTGCCAGCAGTTTGACTAGCGTCCACAATGAGCAGTTCTTC. As protein: CASSLTSVHNEQFF.

The sample holds a few counts of this clone. CDR3 DNA sequence: TGTGCCAGCAGTTTAAGGCGTCTAGTCTACGAGCAGTACTTC. This sequence encodes CASSLRRLVYEQYF. V gene TRBV27 combines with J gene TRBJ2-5; D gene unclear. The closer fit of TRBJ2-7 to the DNA end suggests the J call may be wrong. CDR1 MNHEY and CDR2 SMNVEV come from the germline V gene (reference sequence). This CDR3 spans 14 amino acids.

The chain is built from TRBV9 and TRBJ2-3; possibly TRBD1 for D (5 bases). CDR1 SGDLS and CDR2 YYNGEE come from the germline V gene. The CDR3 covers 13 residues. V gave up 1 base and J gave up 4 bases, with 7 bases separating them. For the CDR3, the DNA is TGTGCCAGCAGCGTATGGGGCCCAGATACGCAGTATTTT. It encodes CASSVWGPDTQYF.

The rearrangement links TRBV10-1 to TRBJ1-4; no firm D call. V was cut by 2 bases and J by 5 bases, with 9 bases left in between. Germline V gene lookup returns CDR1 WNHNN and CDR2 SYGVQD (reference sequence). The CDR3 loop spans 14 amino acids. The CDR3 DNA is TGCGCCAGCAGTGAGCTCATGAGGAATGAAAAACTGTTTTTT. Translated, it gives CASSELMRNEKLFF.

This chain joins TRBV5-1 and TRBJ1-1; D unresolved. CDR1 is SGHRS and CDR2 is YFSETQ in the germline V gene. The CDR3 is made up of 13 amino acids. The V end lost 1 base, the J end lost 3 bases, and 7 bases lay between the germline ends. CDR3 in amino acids: CASSLTSDTEAFF. DNA for the CDR3: TGCGCCAGCAGCTTGACGTCAGACACTGAAGCTTTCTTT.

The chain links TRBV7-9 to TRBJ1-4, with a tentative D call TRBD1 (6 bases). Germline loops: CDR1 SEHNR, CDR2 FQNEAQ (reference sequence). The V end lost 10 bases, the J end lost 8 bases, and 14 bases lay between the germline ends. The CDR3 length is 12 residues. CDR3 residues: CATGGREEKLFF. The CDR3 DNA reads TGTGCCACCGGGGGGCGCGAAGAAAAACTGTTTTTT.

Only a few counts were recorded for this clone. Other DNA sequences from this sample encode an identical CDR3 as well. The chain is built from TRBV11-2 and TRBJ1-1; D is ambiguous. CDR3 length equals 13 residues. V gave up 6 bases and J gave up 1 base, with 9 bases separating them. Germline V gives CDR1 SGHAT, CDR2 FQNNGV. The CDR3 sequence: CASSLRGNTEAFF. The CDR3 nucleotides read TGTGCCAGCAGTCTGCGGGGGAACACTGAAGCTTTCTTT.

To note about this clone: An end of the junction does not agree with germline; a read error may underlie this. The chain employs TRBV4-1 and TRBJ2-2; tentatively, D is TRBD2 (7 bases). Germline V gene sequence: CDR1 MGHRA, CDR2 YSYEKL. CDR3 length equals 15 residues. CDR3 sequence: CASSLGGRGTGELLF. Written as DNA, the CDR3 is TGCGCCAGCAGCCTCGGGGGGCGCGGCACCGGGGAGCTGCTTTTT.

The chain carries TRBV7-2 and TRBJ1-3, with D possibly being TRBD1 (6 bases). The CDR3 contains 16 residues. CDR1 SGHTA and CDR2 FQGNSA come from the germline V gene. Trimming shortened V by 1 base and J by 0 bases, and 10 bases separated the two germline ends. The CDR3 DNA reads as TGTGCCAGCAGCTTAGGTGGCAGGGGCTCTGGAAACACCATATATTTT. Translating gives CASSLGGRGSGNTIYF. The full variable domain, completed using reference TRBV7-2 and TRBJ1-3, is GAGVSQSPSNKVTEKGKDVELRCDPISGHTALYWYRQSLGQGLEFLIYFQGNSAPDKSGLPSDRFSAERTGGSVSTLTIQRTQQEDSAVYLCASSLGGRGSGNTIYFGEGSWLTVV.

Comment on this clone: The germline gene is not matched at one end of the junction; a read error may be the cause. This chain links TRBV9 with TRBJ2-1; D unclear. Germline CDR1 and CDR2: SGDLS and YYNGEE. The CDR3 is 12 residues long. Here the CDR3 DNA reads TGTGCCGGCAGCCCCTTCGGCAATGAGCAGTTCTTC. As protein: CAGSPFGNEQFF.

V is TRBV7-9 and J is TRBJ2-5; D possibly corresponds to TRBD1 (5 bases). Germline loops: CDR1 SEHNR, CDR2 FQNEAQ (reference sequence). The CDR3 spans 14 residues. Deletions cut 1 base from V and 4 bases from J, with 10 bases between. Here the CDR3 reads CASSLGWGIETQYF. In DNA form, the CDR3 reads TGTGCCAGCAGCTTAGGGTGGGGCATAGAGACCCAGTACTTC.

The chain uses TRBV30 and TRBJ2-3, with D perhaps matching TRBD2 (6 bases). This CDR3 contains 14 residues. The V gene lost 4 bases and the J gene lost 5 bases, with 16 bases spanning the gap. Germline values: CDR1 GTSNPN, CDR2 SVGIG (reference sequence). CDR3 in DNA: TGTGCCTGGACCAGCGGGCTAGCTGTAGATACGCAGTATTTT. It encodes CAWTSGLAVDTQYF.

This clone was observed a single time. V usage is TRBV9 and J usage is TRBJ1-3; D call uncertain. Germline V lookup: CDR1 SGDLS, CDR2 YYNGEE. This CDR3 spans 16 amino acids. Trimming shortened V by 4 bases and J by 0 bases, and 14 bases separated the two germline ends. In nucleotides, the CDR3 is TGTGCCAGCAGCCCCCCCACGGGTGCCTCTGGAAACACCATATATTTT. Residues: CASSPPTGASGNTIYF.